Listed here are 4 T cell receptor beta chains from one sample, sequenced in a study of blood T cell repertoires in COVID-19. TCRdb's copy holds only in-frame clones and misses some; the assay was immunoSEQ multiplex PCR. The sample yields roughly 220,000 clones, around 84% seen once. Sequencing was performed on peripheral blood. These receptors came from a man under 40 with active or convalescent COVID-19.

The chain links TRBV7-6 to TRBJ1-6, with 9 bases fitting TRBD1. Germline V gene sequence: CDR1 SGHVS, CDR2 FNYEAQ. The CDR3 has 14 residues. The J segment lost 14 bases and the V segment lost 4 bases, leaving 9 bases of the junction unmatched. In DNA, the CDR3 is TGTGCCAGCAGCTGGGACAGGGAGGAGAGGGCCCTCCACTTT. Translating gives CASSWDREERALHF.

This clone was seen just once. V usage is TRBV9 and J usage is TRBJ2-4; D is uncertain. The V end lost 0 bases, the J end lost 8 bases, and 9 bases lay between the germline ends. Germline values: CDR1 SGDLS, CDR2 YYNGEE. The CDR3 loop spans 13 amino acids. The CDR3: CASSVGPADIQYF. The CDR3 coding sequence is TGTGCCAGCAGCGTAGGGCCCGCGGACATTCAGTACTTC.

DNA for the CDR3: TGTGCCAGCTCGCTCCCGGGGGGGGTCATCAATGAGCAGTTCTTC. Its protein product is CASSLPGGVINEQFF. The chain links TRBV18 to TRBJ2-1; 8 nucleotides match TRBD2. V gave up 6 bases and J gave up 6 bases; unmatched junction bases: 10. Germline values: CDR1 KGHSH, CDR2 LQKENI. This CDR3 contains 15 residues.

V gene TRBV24-1 combines with J gene TRBJ1-2, with TRBD1 as a possible D gene (5 bases). V was shortened by 7 bases and J by 4 bases, with 12 bases between the two germline ends. The CDR3 loop spans 13 amino acids. The germline CDR1 and CDR2 sequences are KGHDR and SFDVKD. The CDR3 spells CATSQTESYGYTF. The CDR3 nucleotides read TGTGCCACCAGCCAGACAGAAAGCTATGGCTACACCTTC.